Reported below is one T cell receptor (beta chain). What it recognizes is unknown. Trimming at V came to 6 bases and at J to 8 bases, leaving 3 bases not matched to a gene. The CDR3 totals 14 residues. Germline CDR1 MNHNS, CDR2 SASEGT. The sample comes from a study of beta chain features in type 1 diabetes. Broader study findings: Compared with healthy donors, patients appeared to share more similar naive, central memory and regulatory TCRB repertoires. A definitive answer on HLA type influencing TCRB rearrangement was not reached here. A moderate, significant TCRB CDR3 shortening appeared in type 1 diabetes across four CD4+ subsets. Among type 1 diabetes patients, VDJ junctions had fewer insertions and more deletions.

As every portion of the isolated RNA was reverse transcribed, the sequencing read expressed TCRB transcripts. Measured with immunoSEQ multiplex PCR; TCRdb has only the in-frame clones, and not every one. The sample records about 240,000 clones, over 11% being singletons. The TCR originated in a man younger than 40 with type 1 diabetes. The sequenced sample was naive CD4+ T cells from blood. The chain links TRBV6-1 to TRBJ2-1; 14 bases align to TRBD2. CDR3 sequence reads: CASRTSGGGYEQFF. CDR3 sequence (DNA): TGTGCCAGCAGGACTAGCGGGGGGGGTTATGAGCAGTTCTTC.